The subject of this entry is one T cell receptor (beta chain). Its recognized antigen is unknown. The input lacks base qualities; no much larger clone sits a single base away. The donors belonged to the validation cohort of around 110 subjects, which was separate from the 666-subject first cohort. The trim is 6 bases for V and 1 base for J, with a gap of 18 bases between the germline ends. Taken from cysteine to phenylalanine, the CDR3 has 16 residues. Only the CDR3 region is kept as DNA, spanning 48 bases read in frame from base 1. CDR1 and CDR2 (MNHEY, SMNVEV) derive from the germline V gene (reference sequence). The sample is drawn from a study of cytomegalovirus exposure and HLA in healthy donors (dated by TCRdb to 2016 to 2017). Regarding the study in general: According to a later analysis, the approximately 120 validation repertoires were produced on the same platform as the roughly 700 repertoires of the first cohort. The aim of the study was to test whether cataloging public T cell receptors could identify signatures of past pathogen exposure. In addition to the first cohort of 650 to 800 subjects, a separate validation cohort of 130 or so different subjects was used. To predict cytomegalovirus infection status, the study brought together high-throughput TCR immunosequencing, statistical association of individual TCRs with disease status, and machine learning.

Libraries came from the immunoSEQ multiplex PCR assay. Regarding the original processing steps: A statistical classification framework was built for diagnosing cytomegalovirus status from the catalog of TCR beta chain sequences. TCRdb mirrors the immuneACCESS table, restricted to in-frame sequences. Some clones are absent from its copies; in checked studies, under half trace to an unresolved V gene, and the reason for the others is unknown. V, J and clone size were drawn from that table, and D and trimming were deduced from the DNA. The sample table holds around 45,000 clones, of which roughly 92% were seen once. The ten largest clones capture 5% to 6% of the sample. Paper-wide results and their limitations: A later analysis lacked HLA typing for the validation cohort, so it scored co-occurrence in that cohort across all 110 or so repertoires. A few of the identified cytomegalovirus-associated TCR beta chains were confirmed in vitro to be specific for cytomegalovirus antigens. According to the authors, the approach could potentially be generalized to other disease states and immunological phenotypes. The classifier was reported to diagnose cytomegalovirus status with high specificity and sensitivity in both the original cohort and the validation cohort. Most TCR sequences were seen in very few donors, while some public TCRs were found in many individuals. Of the cluster scores, around 95% were above 0 in a later analysis, which found that TCRs clustered in the first cohort also tended to co-occur in the 120 or so validation repertoires. The study listed 150 to 200 TCR beta chains as associated with cytomegalovirus.

The sample comprised PBMCs. The chain joins TRBV27 to TRBJ1-1, with TRBD1 tentatively as D gene (5 bases match). This receptor was obtained from a man aged 18 to 30 in good health and CMV-seronegative. The sequenced DNA: TGTGCCAGCAGACAGGACCGGGGGGAAAGGAACACTGAAGCTTTCTTT. This is translated as CASRQDRGERNTEAFF.